This T cell receptor (beta chain) originates from a study of shared clonotypes between healthy human individuals (dated by TCRdb to the early 2020s). Describing the broader study: The cohort comprised two women and a few men aged 18 to 49 years. To estimate repertoire size and how much clonotypes are shared between individuals, the study performed deep sequencing of blood TCR repertoires from a few healthy adults. To increase sequencing depth and limit assay-specific biases, different laboratories used diverse techniques to prepare libraries and sequence TCR repertoires. Between about 0.94 and 10 billion PBMCs per donor were obtained by leukapheresis. Results the study describes overall, beyond this receptor: Sampling was restricted to blood, and TCR repertoires in tissues likely differ from the TCR repertoires found in blood. Pairwise subsampling indicated that sequencing depth was expected to affect the degree of clonotype sharing among donors. Because the study included only a small number of donors, the genetic and exposure-history diversity represented was limited.

Using the deep immunoSEQ assay, TCR CDR3 regions were amplified from genomic DNA by multiplex PCR. Extracted genomic DNA from each cell subset was distributed evenly across all wells of several immunoSEQ 96-well plates, and each plate was treated as a replicate. For unsorted PBMC, around 290 ng of genomic DNA, equivalent to around 30,000 T cell genomes, went into each replicate PCR. Unsorted PBMC genomic DNA was sequenced across ten immunoSEQ deep assay plates. Purified libraries were measured with a Qubit 3.0 fluorometer, size-checked on a Bioanalyzer 2100, and measured again with the KAPA Library Quantification kit. Every immunoSEQ 96-well plate was sequenced on a dedicated single-read 150-cycle Illumina NextSeq 550 flow cell. On the study's bioinformatics: Because only junctional sequences without quality scores were contained in the immunoSEQ output, filtering matching that applied to full-length reads could not be performed. To assign V/J genes and CDR3, sequences were annotated using PyIR, a Python wrapper for IgBLAST v1.9, with IMGT germline references. Reads with weak V/J assignments (E-value above 1e-6), missing CDR3, stop codons, out-of-frame junctions, or ambiguous translated residues were removed. V3J clonotypes were defined by identical inferred V gene, J gene, and CDR3 amino acid sequence. To compute the percentage overlap between repertoires, the number of shared unique clonotypes was divided by the size of the smaller repertoire. Richness of each repertoire was evaluated using RTK rarefaction, the Chao1 estimator, and Recon v2.1 estimates of unobserved clonotypes. The clones in this table, taken by TCRdb from immuneACCESS, are in-frame only. Not every clone is retained; where verified, under half of the shortfall comes from an unresolved V gene, and the cause of the rest is unknown. V and J calls and clone size are as listed in that table; D and trimming were resolved from the DNA. The sample profile shows about 480,000 clones; 75% to 80% of them were found once. Around 12% of the sample is held by the ten biggest clonotypes.

On this clone: The antigen it recognizes is unknown. Base-call qualities are not available, and no considerably larger clone is one nucleotide away.

The donors were healthy, HIV-negative adults with no recently reported acute infections or vaccinations. All donors were Caucasian adults living in Nashville, Tennessee, USA. For unsorted samples, 90 million or so PBMCs were counted and genomic DNA was extracted with the QIAamp DNA Blood Mini kit. Blood was obtained by leukapheresis, after which PBMCs were separated by Ficoll-Histopaque density gradient centrifugation and cryopreserved in liquid nitrogen vapor phase. Taken from cysteine to phenylalanine, the CDR3 has 15 residues. Only CDR3 DNA is held: 45 bases, read in frame from base 1. V loses 0 bases of germline sequence and J loses 6 bases, and the interval between the two ends is 14 bases. CDR1 and CDR2, per the germline V gene (reference sequence), are SGHNT and YYREEE.

The chain uses TRBV5-4 and TRBJ2-3; no D segment can be confidently identified. Material: PBMCs. This clonotype was obtained from a woman between 40 and 50 years old in good health. Some clones in this sample may be carry-over from other donors' samples. For the CDR3, the sequence is CASSLGLEVRDTQYF. The DNA sequence is TGTGCCAGCAGCTTGGGTCTAGAGGTTCGCGATACGCAGTATTTT.